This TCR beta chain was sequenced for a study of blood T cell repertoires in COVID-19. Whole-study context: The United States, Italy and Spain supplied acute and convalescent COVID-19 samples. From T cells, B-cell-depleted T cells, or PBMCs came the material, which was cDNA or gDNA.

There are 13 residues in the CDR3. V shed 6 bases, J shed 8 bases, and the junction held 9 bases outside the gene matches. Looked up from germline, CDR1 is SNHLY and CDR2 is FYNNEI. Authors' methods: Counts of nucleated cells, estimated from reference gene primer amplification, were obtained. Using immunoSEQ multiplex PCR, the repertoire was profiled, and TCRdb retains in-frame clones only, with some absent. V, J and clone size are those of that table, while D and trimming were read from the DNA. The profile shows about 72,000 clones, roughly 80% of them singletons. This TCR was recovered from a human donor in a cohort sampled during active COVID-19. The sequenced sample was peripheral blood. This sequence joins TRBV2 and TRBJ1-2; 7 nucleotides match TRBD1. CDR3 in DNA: TGTGCCAGCAGGACGACAGGGAGTAGGGGCTACACCTTC. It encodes CASRTTGSRGYTF.